This paragraph reports one T cell receptor beta chain. Participants' reported clinical history set cohort assignment. This entry comes from a study of blood T cell repertoires in COVID-19. The CDR3 loop spans 16 amino acids. The germline gives CDR1 KGHSH, CDR2 LQKENI. V dropped 4 bases and J dropped 8; count of bases not matched to a gene: 12. TCRdb's copy holds only in-frame clones and misses some; the assay was immunoSEQ multiplex PCR. The sample holds 220,000 or so clones; about four fifths are singletons and the top ten take 3% to 4%. This sequence joins TRBV18 and TRBJ2-1, with 9 bases that match TRBD1. The clonotype was recovered from a woman aged 55-69 years who had recovered from COVID-19. Sequencing was carried out using PBMCs or T cells enriched from blood (not recorded which). CDR3 sequence reads: CASSLLPGQGFDEQFF. The CDR3 coding sequence is TGTGCCAGCTCACTCCTCCCGGGACAGGGTTTTGATGAGCAGTTCTTC. Combining the CDR3 with reference TRBV18 and TRBJ2-1 gives the whole variable domain NAGVMQNPRHLVRRRGQEARLRCSPMKGHSHVYWYRQLPEEGLKFMVYLQKENIIDESGMPKERFSAEFPKEGPSILRIQQVVRGDSAAYFCASSLLPGQGFDEQFFGPGTRLTVL.